The entry below gives a single T cell receptor (beta chain) sequence along with its context. At one boundary the junction diverges from the germline segment, which might be a read error. Other nucleotide sequences in the sample specify the same CDR3. This entry is derived from a study of shared T cell receptors in the human thymus. Profiled with immunoSEQ multiplex PCR; TCRdb holds only in-frame clones, not every one. The sample yields some 640,000 clones, about 87% seen once. Germline lookup yields CDR1 MNHEY and CDR2 SMNVEV (reference sequence). The CDR3 is 13 residues long. This sample also belongs to another study, concerning human thymus T cells. That study adds: Congenital heart defects were the reason for the corrective surgery that the donors, healthy Finnish infants, were having. There appeared to be biased usage of V and J genes in thymic and blood repertoires.

The sequenced material came from thymocytes. The origin of this receptor is a boy younger than two with a congenital heart defect. The chain uses TRBV27 and TRBJ1-6, with D uncertain. The CDR3 protein is CASSLFQDSPLHF. CDR3 coding DNA: TGTGCCAGCAGTTTATTTCAGGATTCCCCCCTCCACTTT.